This T cell receptor (beta chain) is from a study of T cell repertoires in cytomegalovirus infection. As for the study in general: Matching HLA type, along with CMV infection, was indicated by public TCR beta signatures.

Using its own MiXCR run on the reads, TCRdb lists one record per CDR3 protein. Of some 450,000 distinct CDR3 sequences detected, roughly 30% appear once; the ten largest clones hold roughly 15%. The origin of this receptor is a human donor in good health (CMV status not recorded). Some clones in this sample may be carry-over from other donors' samples. The sequencing input was PBMCs.

The CDR3 sequence is CSAASGLAGVGGQYF. In nucleotides, the CDR3 is TGCAGTGCTGCCTCCGGACTAGCGGGGGTCGGTGGGCAGTATTTT. The V gene is TRBV20-1, the J gene TRBJ2-3; 13 nucleotides line up with TRBD2. V gave up 5 bases and J gave up 11 bases; unmatched junction bases: 13. The CDR3 covers 15 residues. Germline assignment: CDR1 DFQATT and CDR2 SNEGSKA (reference sequence).